This is a list of T cell receptor beta chains from one sample in a study of lymphopenia after photon versus proton radiotherapy. Sequencing was performed with immunoSEQ multiplex PCR; in TCRdb, only in-frame clones are kept and a portion is missing. The sample has about 29,000 clones; approximately 88% are singletons. Sample: peripheral blood, taken from a patient treated with proton-based radiotherapy. The receptors stem from a woman in her fifties or sixties with cholangiocarcinoma. Some clones in this sample may be carry-over from other donors' samples. Each CDR3 is given with its conserved first and last residue. The order of the fields is V gene, CDR3 protein.

>TRBV5-1
CASSLGWTSGGDTQYF
>TRBV2
CASRGAIRPTEAFF
>TRBV5-1
CASSPYLAGGDYEQYF
>TRBV10-3
CAISAGTGGYEQYF
>TRBV5-1
CASSRGTSGGQETQYF
>TRBV30
CAWSVRIHLAGTDTQYF
>TRBV27
CASSPHENKGLRGQYF
>TRBV6-1
CASRRTRDMNTEAFF
>TRBV15
CATRKIDGTLNQPQHF
>TRBV7-3
CASSLSGQRNSPLHF
>TRBV18
CASSPPRDRGRPGDTEAFF
>TRBV5-4
CASSLLGGGPQETQYF
>TRBV10-1
CASSRDGETQYF
>TRBV7-2
CASSFETVVLRQPQHF
>TRBV7-9
CASSLQGLAGAGEQYF
>TRBV9
CASSPAVRTYEQYF
>TRBV5-1
CASSLDSVPSSGYTF
>TRBV6-1
CASSERGAPLGDEQYF
>TRBV7-2
CASRGSSYEQYF
>TRBV9
CASSVAGGGETQYF
>TRBV2
CASSGQGAIGANVLTF
>TRBV7-2
CASSSYWAGGYTF
>TRBV12-5
CATTTENYYEQYF
>TRBV27
CASSFRKTSTGELFF
>TRBV5-1
CATAREGETQYF
>TRBV4-1
CASSQYTGNTGELFF
>TRBV7-3
CASSPSRGRLTYEQYF
>TRBV19
CASRPTGDYGYTF
>TRBV19
CASSITTSGSPEQYF
>TRBV6-5
CASSSGTVNTGELFF
>TRBV2
CASTGTGMVKNIQYF
>TRBV19
CASSNPGRTGGNEQYF
>TRBV9
CASSVVSEPNTGELFF
>TRBV7-2
CASSFEAGDTDTQYF
>TRBV9
CASSPGDRIHQPQHF
>TRBV7-2
CASSLTSGTHEQYF
>TRBV7-9
CASSLGQVLIGYGYTF
>TRBV7-2
CASSLSVGRASPQHF
>TRBV13
CASSFFSGSTYNEQFF
>TRBV9
CASSVYTGELFF
>TRBV6-5
CASSYRGTTEAFF
>TRBV19
CASSWGQGRYEQYF
>TRBV29-1
CSVAGTTSYNEQFF
>TRBV10-1
CASGGTSGKKRGSYNEQFF
>TRBV9
CASSQTQDTQYF
>TRBV5-1
CASSLLPDHTEAFF
>TRBV5-1
CASTQYNEQFF
>TRBV5-4
CASSLVGTDNNEQFF
>TRBV19
CASSRRGVSEAFF
>TRBV7-8
CASIGQGLPGTSGNTGELFF
>TRBV13
CASSPPGAETQYF
>TRBV7-9
CAGSSPNGNEQFF
>TRBV2
CASHRGLQEKLFF
>TRBV7-9
CASSLRDRVTDTQYF
>TRBV6-1
CASSEAAGGDNSPLHF
>TRBV7-8
CASSLPRGRLSYEQYF
>TRBV25-1
CASSVGTGDQPQHF
>TRBV21-1
CASSPGHYGYTF
>TRBV19
CASSIVGTGNYEQYF